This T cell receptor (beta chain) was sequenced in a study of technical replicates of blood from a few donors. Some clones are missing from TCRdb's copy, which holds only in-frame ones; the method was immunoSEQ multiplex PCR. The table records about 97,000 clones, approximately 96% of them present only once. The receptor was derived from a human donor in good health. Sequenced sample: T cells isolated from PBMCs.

The CDR3 loop reads CASSYRGTGIFYGYTF. Written as DNA, the CDR3 is TGTGCCAGCAGTTACCGGGGGACAGGGATTTTCTATGGCTACACCTTC. The chain links TRBV6-5 to TRBJ1-2; TRBD1 matches 9 bases. CDR1 and CDR2 from the germline V gene are MNHEY and SVGAGI. This CDR3 comprises 16 residues. V shed 2 bases and J 4 bases; nucleotides not matched to a gene: 8.